This T cell receptor beta chain derives from a study of graft-versus-host responses after intestinal transplantation. For the study at large: Every recipient underwent anti-thymocyte globulin induction, then tacrolimus and steroids for around three years.

About this clone itself: Its antigen is still unknown.

The repertoire was sequenced with immunoSEQ multiplex PCR; TCRdb's copy has only in-frame clones and lacks some. This sample has around 17,000 clones; about 80% occur once, and the top ten carry more than 5%. Study-level findings and limits: GvH clones were found in recipient marrow; some appeared first in ileum or blood. Among circulating GvH clones, peak levels were associated with early post-transplant declines in HvG clones.

Graft tissue processing released intraepithelial and lamina propria lymphocytes. The CDR3 has 16 residues. Trimming removed 4 bases from V and 3 bases from J, with 19 bases in between. Germline lookup yields CDR1 SGHKS and CDR2 YYEKEE (reference sequence). The gene calls are TRBV5-5 and TRBJ1-2; D is possibly TRBD1 (6 bases). Sequencing was performed on ileum tissue, taken 17 days after transplant. The sequence was obtained from a human patient who received an intestinal transplant, so some T cells may come from the graft donor. CDR3 loop: CASSQPIHREDYGYTF. DNA for the CDR3: TGTGCCAGCAGCCAGCCCATTCACAGGGAGGACTATGGCTACACCTTC.